Shown below are 11 T cell receptor beta chains from a single sample sequenced in a study of early T cells in non-severe SARS-CoV-2 infection. TCRdb analysed the 5' RACE reads with MiXCR anew, one entry per CDR3 protein. The repertoire holds roughly 90,000 distinct CDR3 sequences, with over 11% as singletons. What was sequenced was whole blood. The receptors were sampled from an adult who was a healthcare worker with PCR-confirmed SARS-CoV-2 infection or an uninfected control (not recorded which).

This clonotype was seen more than once but under ten times. This rearrangement joins TRBV2 to TRBJ2-1; D is possibly TRBD1 (5 bases). Per the germline V gene, CDR1 is SNHLY and CDR2 is FYNNEI. This CDR3 spans 12 amino acids. V was trimmed by 7 bases and J by 4 bases, leaving 8 bases between them. This CDR3 is CASNQGYNEQFF. The CDR3 coding sequence is TGTGCCAGCAACCAGGGTTACAATGAGCAGTTCTTC.

This clonotype was seen many times. The chain has TRBV3-1 and TRBJ2-5; 10 nucleotides agree with TRBD2. The CDR3 has 17 residues. Looked up from germline, CDR1 is LGHDT and CDR2 is YNNKEL (reference sequence). The J segment lost 6 bases and the V segment lost 4 bases, leaving 14 bases of the junction unmatched. The CDR3 protein is CASSLQVLAGVSKTQYF. As DNA, the CDR3 is TGTGCCAGCAGCCTTCAAGTCCTAGCGGGAGTATCAAAGACCCAGTACTTC.

This chain joins TRBV29-1 and TRBJ2-1; D unclear. The CDR3 spans 10 residues. CDR1 and CDR2 from the germline V gene are SQVTM and ANQGSEA. V lost 7 bases and J 5 bases, leaving 6 bases between the germline ends. CDR3 nucleotides: TGCAGCGCTGGCGACAATGAGCAGTTCTTC. Translation gives CSAGDNEQFF.

This clonotype has a single count. This could be a read error, since a much larger clone is one nucleotide away. The CDR3 region has the DNA TGTGCCTGGACAGGGGGACTTTTCTACAATGAGCAGTTCTTC. Translated: CAWTGGLFYNEQFF. The J gene is TRBJ2-1, the V gene TRBV30; a weak D match, TRBD1 (7 bases). Germline lookup yields CDR1 GTSNPN and CDR2 SVGIG (reference sequence). The CDR3 extends over 14 amino acids. Trimming cost V 4 bases and J 3 bases, with 13 bases left between them.

In this sample, this clonotype turned up many times. The V and J genes are TRBV7-2 and TRBJ2-7; 9 positions agree with TRBD1. Trimming removed 5 bases from V and 3 bases from J; junction bases left unmatched: 8. Germline V lookup: CDR1 SGHTA, CDR2 FQGNSA. The CDR3 is 15 amino acids. The CDR3 sequence is CASSARTGENYEQYF. Written as DNA, the CDR3 is TGTGCCAGCAGCGCACGGACAGGGGAGAACTACGAGCAGTACTTC.

The rearrangement joins TRBV9 to TRBJ1-2, with D unresolved. Trimming removed 4 bases from V and 8 bases from J, with 24 bases in between. The CDR3 runs 16 residues. CDR1 and CDR2 from the germline V gene are SGDLS and YYNGEE. CDR3 sequence: CASSLQAGAVLEGYTF. The CDR3 DNA sequence: TGTGCCAGCAGCCTCCAAGCGGGCGCAGTATTAGAAGGCTACACCTTC.

The chain couples TRBV5-6 to TRBJ2-5; D possibly matches TRBD1 or TRBD2 (5 bases each). CDR1 is SGHDT, CDR2 YYEEEE, per germline. The CDR3 runs to 13 residues. Deletions cut 4 bases from V and 7 bases from J, with 14 bases between. CDR3 loop: CASSPPAGRTQYF. The CDR3 coding sequence is TGTGCCAGCAGCCCCCCGGCAGGGAGGACCCAGTACTTC. Variable domain in full (rest from reference TRBV5-6 and TRBJ2-5): DAGVTQSPTHLIKTRGQQVTLRCSPKSGHDTVSWYQQALGQGPQFIFQYYEEEERQRGNFPDRFSGHQFPNYSSELNVNALLLGDSALYLCASSPPAGRTQYFGPGTRLLVL.

A few counts support this clonotype. V is TRBV9 and J is TRBJ2-3; no definite D call. This CDR3 is 12 amino acids long. The germline CDR1 and CDR2 sequences are SGDLS and YYNGEE. Trimming stripped 6 bases from V and 2 bases from J, with 7 bases between. The CDR3 reads CASTAVTDTQYF. The DNA of the CDR3 is TGTGCCAGCACCGCCGTCACAGATACGCAGTATTTT.

In this sample, this clonotype turned up a few times. The chain carries TRBV7-6 and TRBJ1-2; D not resolved. CDR3 size: 13 residues. CDR1 is SGHVS, CDR2 FNYEAQ, per germline. Trimming shortened V by 5 bases and J by 4 bases, and 11 bases separated the two germline ends. The CDR3 loop is CASSPAAAYGYTF. CDR3 nucleotides: TGTGCCAGCAGCCCCGCGGCGGCCTATGGCTACACCTTC. Using reference TRBV7-6 and TRBJ1-2 for the parts outside the CDR3, the full variable domain is GAGVSQSPRYKVTKRGQDVALRCDPISGHVSLYWYRQALGQGPEFLTYFNYEAQQDKSGLPNDRFSAERPEGSISTLTIQRTEQRDSAMYRCASSPAAAYGYTFGSGTRLTVV.

The chain couples TRBV6-1 to TRBJ2-2; perhaps TRBD1 as D (5 bases). Trimming removed 0 bases from V and 7 bases from J, with 9 bases in between. Germline V gene sequence: CDR1 MNHNS, CDR2 SASEGT. CDR3 length equals 14 residues. The CDR3 reads CASSEAQGFGELFF. In DNA form, the CDR3 reads TGTGCCAGCAGTGAAGCGCAGGGATTCGGGGAGCTGTTTTTT.

There are a few counts of this clonotype. The CDR3 is CASSPAGDEQFF. As DNA, the CDR3 is TGTGCCAGCAGCCCGGCTGGGGATGAGCAGTTCTTC. This chain links TRBV7-3 with TRBJ2-1; no definite D call. Trimming removed 5 bases at V and 8 bases at J, with 10 bases between. CDR3 size: 12 residues. Germline CDR1 is SGHTA and CDR2 is FQGTGA.